Listed here are 22 T cell receptor beta chains from one sample, sequenced in a study of cytomegalovirus exposure and HLA in healthy donors. It was with 60 Vbeta and 13 Jbeta primers that the PCR ran. TCRdb's table, derived via immunoSEQ multiplex PCR, lists solely in-frame clones and lacks some. Altogether 150,000 to 250,000 clones are present, roughly 85% being singletons, with the ten largest covering about 2.3%. Sequenced sample: PBMCs. The receptors originated from a woman between 50 and 59 years old in good health and CMV-seronegative.

V is TRBV5-6 and J is TRBJ2-7; 8 nucleotides align to TRBD1. V gave up 3 bases and J gave up 3 bases; unmatched junction bases: 5. The germline V gene has CDR1 SGHDT and CDR2 YYEEEE. The CDR3 runs to 14 residues. Written as DNA, the CDR3 is TGTGCCAGCAGCTCAGGGGGCGACCTCTACGAGCAGTACTTC. This encodes CASSSGGDLYEQYF.

This sequence joins TRBV4-1 and TRBJ2-3, with D possibly matching TRBD1 (5 bases). Trimming removed 2 bases at V and 1 base at J, with 19 bases between. Germline CDR1 is MGHRA and CDR2 is YSYEKL. The CDR3 has 18 amino acids. CDR3 DNA: TGCGCCAGCAGCCAATTCTCATTCACAGGACCGGGCACAGATACGCAGTATTTT. It translates to CASSQFSFTGPGTDTQYF.

V gene TRBV27 combines with J gene TRBJ1-1; possibly TRBD1 for D (5 bases). In germline, CDR1 is MNHEY, CDR2 SMNVEV (reference sequence). The CDR3 has 13 residues. The V and J ends lost 10 bases and 5 bases respectively, with 17 bases between them. The CDR3 region is CATTGGGRTEAFF. In DNA, the CDR3 is TGTGCCACCACCGGGGGAGGAAGGACTGAAGCTTTCTTT.

This chain joins TRBV5-6 and TRBJ2-5; 8 bases agree with TRBD2. The CDR3 runs to 12 residues. The germline V gene has CDR1 SGHDT and CDR2 YYEEEE. V gave up 3 bases and J gave up 9 bases; unmatched junction bases: 4. The CDR3 region has the DNA TGTGCCAGCAGCTCGGCGGGGGGAGCCCAGTACTTC. It is translated as CASSSAGGAQYF.

In its sample, this clone was seen a few times. One end of the junction varies from germline; a read error may be responsible. V gene TRBV6-5 combines with J gene TRBJ2-2; tentative D call: TRBD2 (7 bases). The CDR3 runs 16 residues. Looked up from germline, CDR1 is MNHEY and CDR2 is SVGAGI. CDR3 region: CASSYRTRGNTGELFF. Written as DNA, the CDR3 is TGTGCCAGCAGTTACAGGACTAGGGGGAACACCGGGGAGCTATTTTTT.

V and J are TRBV7-2 and TRBJ2-5, with a tentative D call TRBD2 (5 bases). There are 15 residues in the CDR3. V was pared by 5 bases and J by 1 base, with 14 bases between. Looked up from germline, CDR1 is SGHTA and CDR2 is FQGNSA. The CDR3 coding sequence is TGTGCCAGCAGCCCTCCCCCGGGAACCCAAGAGACCCAGTACTTC. Translated, it gives CASSPPPGTQETQYF.

The chain joins TRBV11-1 to TRBJ1-2; D gene ambiguous. CDR1 SGHAT and CDR2 FQDESV come from the germline V gene (reference sequence). V lost 8 bases and J 7 bases, leaving 17 bases between the germline ends. This CDR3 contains 13 residues. This chain's CDR3 is CASSTNEGGGYTF. CDR3 DNA: TGTGCCAGCTCAACCAACGAGGGAGGTGGCTACACCTTC.

The chain links TRBV27 to TRBJ2-7, with 9 bases aligning to TRBD1. This CDR3 has 16 residues. Germline-derived CDR1 and CDR2 are MNHEY and SMNVEV (reference sequence). Trimming removed 3 bases from V and 3 bases from J; junction bases left unmatched: 9. The CDR3 loop is CASSFSGQGIIYEQYF. The CDR3 DNA is TGTGCCAGCAGTTTCTCGGGACAGGGTATAATCTACGAGCAGTACTTC.

V and J are TRBV27 and TRBJ2-7, with 8 bases fitting TRBD1. The germline gives CDR1 MNHEY, CDR2 SMNVEV (reference sequence). Trimming at V came to 4 bases and at J to 0 bases, leaving 5 bases not matched to a gene. This CDR3 region has 15 residues. The CDR3 spells CASSSTGGPSYEQYF. CDR3 bases: TGTGCCAGCAGTTCCACAGGGGGACCCTCCTACGAGCAGTACTTC.

The rearrangement joins TRBV18 to TRBJ1-4, with 9 positions matching TRBD1. Trimming took 4 bases from V and 6 from J; bases not matched to a gene: 6. Germline CDR1 reads KGHSH; CDR2 reads LQKENI. The CDR3 has 15 amino acids. CDR3 amino acids: CASSLDRGWDEKLFF. The CDR3 coding sequence is TGTGCCAGCTCACTGGACAGGGGTTGGGATGAAAAACTGTTTTTT.

The chain employs TRBV5-5 and TRBJ1-4, with D possibly TRBD1 on 5 matching bases. CDR1 SGHKS and CDR2 YYEKEE come from the germline V gene (reference sequence). V gave up 0 bases and J gave up 0 bases, with 15 bases separating them. CDR3 length: 18 amino acids. CDR3 residues: CASSLANRRQATNEKLFF. The CDR3 DNA follows: TGTGCCAGCAGCTTGGCCAACAGGCGCCAAGCAACTAATGAAAAACTGTTTTTT.

The rearrangement joins TRBV5-1 to TRBJ2-3, with D hard to call. V gave up 0 bases and J gave up 7 bases, with 12 bases separating them. The CDR3 is made up of 14 amino acids. Germline V gene sequence: CDR1 SGHRS, CDR2 YFSETQ. The CDR3 region has the DNA TGCGCCAGCAGCTTGGAGAGAGCGATAAATACGCAGTATTTT. Encoded protein: CASSLERAINTQYF.

V gene TRBV28 combines with J gene TRBJ2-7; 7 bases map to TRBD1. J gave up 0 bases and V 5 bases, and 13 bases lay outside the gene matches. The CDR3 runs 17 residues. CDR1 and CDR2 from the germline V gene are MDHEN and SYDVKM. The CDR3 region is CASSPIAGTVSSYEQYF. The DNA of the CDR3 is TGTGCCAGCAGTCCGATAGCCGGGACAGTCAGCTCCTACGAGCAGTACTTC.

V gene TRBV6-1 combines with J gene TRBJ1-5, with D perhaps TRBD1 (6 bases). Germline CDR1 is MNHNS and CDR2 is SASEGT. Between the trimmed V and J ends, which lost 7 bases and 6 bases, there was a span of 19 bases. The CDR3 sequence is 15 residues long. CDR3 bases: TGTGCCAGCACCTTAAAGGGGGGGGCGGCTCAGCCCCAGCATTTT. As protein: CASTLKGGAAQPQHF.

The chain has TRBV6-5 and TRBJ1-1; D is ambiguous. Trimming pared 5 bases from V and 0 bases from J, leaving 7 bases between. Germline V gives CDR1 MNHEY, CDR2 SVGAGI. The CDR3 length is 13 residues. In DNA, the CDR3 is TGTGCCAGCAGTAGAGAGATGAACACTGAAGCTTTCTTT. This codes for CASSREMNTEAFF.

A note on this clone: It is unclear where the CDR3 begins or ends on the DNA, so no DNA is shown, and the CDR3 is as TCRdb lists it. The chain recombines TRBV21-1 with TRBJ2-7; the table's D call, TRBD1, has no DNA check behind it. TRBV21-1 is described as a pseudogene. Termini included, the CDR3 measures 14 amino acids. This chain's CDR3 is CAPHVGQGAREQYF.

This chain uses TRBV5-1 with TRBJ2-1; 10 nucleotides align to TRBD2. CDR3 length: 15 amino acids. V trimming: 4 bases; J trimming: 5 bases; junction bases outside the gene matches: 6. The germline CDR1 and CDR2 sequences are SGHRS and YFSETQ. The CDR3 spells CASSITSGIDNEQFF. DNA of the CDR3: TGCGCCAGCAGCATTACTAGCGGGATCGACAATGAGCAGTTCTTC.

The V and J genes are TRBV10-3 and TRBJ2-5, with TRBD2 identical over 10 bases. The CDR3 runs 13 residues. J lost 5 bases, V lost 10 bases, and 7 bases had no gene match. Germline assignment: CDR1 ENHRY and CDR2 SYGVKD. For the CDR3, the DNA is TGTGCCACCTGTCAGCGGGAGGGCGAGACCCAGTACTTC. Translating gives CATCQREGETQYF.

A note on this clone: Additional DNA sequences in this sample encode the identical CDR3. The V and J genes are TRBV18 and TRBJ2-5; 7 nucleotides agree with TRBD1. Germline lookup yields CDR1 KGHSH and CDR2 LQKENI. J gave up 4 bases and V 3 bases, and 5 bases lay outside the gene matches. The CDR3 is 14 residues long. The CDR3 is CASSPDRVRETQYF. In nucleotides, the CDR3 is TGTGCCAGCTCACCCGACAGGGTCCGAGAGACCCAGTACTTC.

This sequence joins TRBV28 and TRBJ1-5; D gene unclear. The CDR3 is 12 amino acids. Germline CDR1 and CDR2: MDHEN and SYDVKM. V lost 4 bases to trimming and J lost 7 bases, with 8 bases between them. The CDR3 spells CASSSVPQPQHF. CDR3 coding DNA: TGTGCCAGCAGTTCGGTCCCACAGCCCCAGCATTTT.

This clone has a single count. The chain employs TRBV7-9 and TRBJ2-3; 15 nucleotides line up with TRBD2. Germline values: CDR1 SEHNR, CDR2 FQNEAQ (reference sequence). V shed 5 bases, J shed 5 bases, and the junction held 8 bases outside the gene matches. The CDR3 is 17 amino acids. The CDR3 is CASSPPPGLAGGDTQYF. The CDR3 region has the DNA TGTGCCAGCAGCCCCCCGCCGGGACTAGCGGGGGGAGATACGCAGTATTTT. The variable domain in full, with the rest retrieved from reference TRBV7-9 and TRBJ2-3, is DTGVSQNPRHKITKRGQNVTFRCDPISEHNRLYWYRQTLGQGPEFLTYFQNEAQLEKSRLLSDRFSAERPKGSFSTLEIQRTEQGDSAMYLCASSPPPGLAGGDTQYFGPGTRLTVL.

The chain is built from TRBV7-6 and TRBJ1-1, with D possibly TRBD1 on 5 matching bases. Between the trimmed V and J ends, which lost 4 bases and 7 bases, there was a span of 10 bases. Germline values: CDR1 SGHVS, CDR2 FNYEAQ. This CDR3 contains 12 residues. This CDR3 reads CASSSGLGEAFF. CDR3 bases: TGTGCCAGCAGCTCGGGACTTGGTGAAGCTTTCTTT.